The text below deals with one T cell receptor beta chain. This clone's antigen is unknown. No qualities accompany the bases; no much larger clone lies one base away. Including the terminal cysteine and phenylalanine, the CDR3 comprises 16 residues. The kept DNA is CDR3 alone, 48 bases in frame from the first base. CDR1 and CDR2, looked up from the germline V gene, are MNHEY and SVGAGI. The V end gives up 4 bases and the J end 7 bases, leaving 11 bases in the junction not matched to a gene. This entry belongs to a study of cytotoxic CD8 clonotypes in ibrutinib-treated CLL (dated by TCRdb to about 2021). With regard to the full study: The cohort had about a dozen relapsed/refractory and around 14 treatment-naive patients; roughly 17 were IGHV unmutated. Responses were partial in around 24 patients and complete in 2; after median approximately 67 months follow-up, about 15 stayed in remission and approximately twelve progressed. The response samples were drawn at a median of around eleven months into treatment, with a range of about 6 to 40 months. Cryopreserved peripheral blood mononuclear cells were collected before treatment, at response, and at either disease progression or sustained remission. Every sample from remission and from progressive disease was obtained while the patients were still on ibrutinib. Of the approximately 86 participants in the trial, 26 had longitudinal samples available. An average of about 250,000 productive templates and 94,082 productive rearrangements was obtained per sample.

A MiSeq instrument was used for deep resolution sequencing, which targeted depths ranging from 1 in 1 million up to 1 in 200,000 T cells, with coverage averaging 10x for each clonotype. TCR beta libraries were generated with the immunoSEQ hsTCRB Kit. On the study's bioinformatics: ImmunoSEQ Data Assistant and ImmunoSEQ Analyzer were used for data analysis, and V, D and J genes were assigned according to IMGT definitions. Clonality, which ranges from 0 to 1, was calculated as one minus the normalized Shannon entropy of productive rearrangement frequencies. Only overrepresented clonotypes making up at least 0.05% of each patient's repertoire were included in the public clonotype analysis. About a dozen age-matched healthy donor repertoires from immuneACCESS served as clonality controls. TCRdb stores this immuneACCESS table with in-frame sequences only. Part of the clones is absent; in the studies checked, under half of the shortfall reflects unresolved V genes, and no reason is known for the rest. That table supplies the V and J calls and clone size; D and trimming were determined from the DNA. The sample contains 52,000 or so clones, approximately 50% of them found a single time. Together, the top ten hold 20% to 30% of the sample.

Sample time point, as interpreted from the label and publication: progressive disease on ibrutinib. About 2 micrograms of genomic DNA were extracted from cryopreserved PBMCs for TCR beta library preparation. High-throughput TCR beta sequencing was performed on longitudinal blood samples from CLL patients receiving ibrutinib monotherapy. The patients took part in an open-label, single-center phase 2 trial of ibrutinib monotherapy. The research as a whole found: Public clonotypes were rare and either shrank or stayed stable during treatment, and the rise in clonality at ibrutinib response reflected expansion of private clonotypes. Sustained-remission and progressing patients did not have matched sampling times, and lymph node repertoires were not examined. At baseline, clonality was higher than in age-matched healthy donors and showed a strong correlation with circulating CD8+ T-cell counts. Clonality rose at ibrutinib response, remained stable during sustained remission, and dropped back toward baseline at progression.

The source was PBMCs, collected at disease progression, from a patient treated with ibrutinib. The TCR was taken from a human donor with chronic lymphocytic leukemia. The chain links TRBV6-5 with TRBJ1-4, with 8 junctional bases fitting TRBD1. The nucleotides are TGTGCCAGCAGTTTAACAGGGGGAGGATTCGGTGAAAAACTGTTTTTT. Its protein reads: CASSLTGGGFGEKLFF.